This T cell receptor (beta chain) was sequenced for a study of long-term antiretroviral therapy in people with HIV. The study's findings and limits: Whereas controls had wider CDR3 length ranges, HIV repertoires had narrower ones. After ART, diversity increased yet remained lower than transplant donor controls. The clones with expansion before ART were dominant in the repertoire at all time points.

As to this clone: Antigen specificity is unknown.

Sequencing used immunoSEQ v3.0 at survey level. Assay: immunoSEQ multiplex PCR; the TCRdb copy retains only in-frame clones and omits some. The sample gives 15,000 to 20,000 clones, roughly nine tenths of which show up once; approximately 12% is in the top ten. This TCR was recovered from a woman aged 40 to 55 with HIV. The source was unsorted PBMCs, collected 0.6 years after starting antiretroviral therapy.

In nucleotides, the CDR3 is TGTGCCAGCAGCTTGGCCGGGGTAGGGGGCACAGATACGCAGTATTTT. Protein: CASSLAGVGGTDTQYF. This chain connects TRBV5-4 to TRBJ2-3; D possibly uses TRBD1 or TRBD2 (5 bases each). The CDR3 is 16 residues long. Germline lookup yields CDR1 SGHNT and CDR2 YYREEE (reference sequence). Trimming stripped 0 bases from V and 1 base from J, with 12 bases between.